This entry concerns a single TCR beta chain. Its cognate antigen has yet to be identified. Nothing much larger sits one base from this clone, and base qualities are not available. This specimen comes from a study of OX40 agonist ivuxolimab in advanced cancers. Regarding the complete study: Ivuxolimab, which targeted the costimulatory receptor OX40 (CD134), was an agonistic, fully human IgG2 monoclonal antibody. Of the 50 to 55 patients in dose escalation, 19 had hepatocellular carcinoma, some 15 had melanoma, 9 had renal cell carcinoma and 9 had head and neck cancer. Partial responses occurred in three dose-escalation patients, of whom one had hepatocellular carcinoma and two had cutaneous melanoma. Patients were allowed to have had prior anti-PD-1, anti-PD-L1 or anti-CTLA-4 therapy, and approximately 41% of the dose-escalation patients had previously received checkpoint inhibitors. In the dose-escalation cohort, more than 75% of patients were male, and the mean age was approximately 60 years, with a range of 23 to 79. Peripheral TCRbeta sequencing aimed to test whether ivuxolimab altered TCR sequence diversity and caused clonal T-cell expansion. The paper describes the monotherapy dose-escalation part (N of about 57 patients) of the phase I trial of ivuxolimab. Intravenous ivuxolimab was administered to patients every 2 weeks at six dose levels: 0.01, 0.1, 0.3, 1.5, 3 and 10 mg/kg. What the research found in general, with its limitations: At doses from 0.1 to 3.0 mg/kg, clonal expansion was seen in both CD4+ and CD8+ blood T cells between baseline and week 6. After ivuxolimab, expanded clones were on average more numerous among CD8+ T cells than among CD4+ T cells. Low levels of normalized T-cell clonal expansion were also seen in some nonresponding patients. The antigen specificity of the clonally expanded peripheral T cells was not determined. In the 0.1-3.0 mg/kg groups, partial responders had among the lowest normalized peripheral clonal expansion, particularly in CD8+ T cells.

For sequencing of the TCRbeta CDR3 region, genomic DNA was extracted from the sorted cells. TCRbeta CDR3 regions were sequenced using the immunoSEQ Assay. Entries here come from immuneACCESS through TCRdb and include only in-frame sequences with V and J called. Some clones fail to appear in such tables; in the studies checked, an unresolved V gene covers under half of the shortfall, and the cause of the remainder is unknown. This sample lists 50,000 to 65,000 clones; approximately 79% were detected once. The ten largest account for around 3.8% of the sample. Patients with a history of autoimmune disease or receiving systemic immunosuppression were excluded from the trial. In every dose cohort, peripheral blood was drawn for TCR sequencing at baseline, cycle 4 day 1, and cycle 7 day 1. Samples were obtained from an open-label, multicenter, first-in-human phase I dose-escalation trial of ivuxolimab. Adults with locally advanced or metastatic head and neck squamous cell, hepatocellular, melanoma or renal cell carcinoma were enrolled in the trial. Before TCR sequencing, CD4+ T cells and CD8+ T cells were sorted from peripheral blood as separate populations.

Including cysteine and phenylalanine, the CDR3 has 14 amino acids. Only the CDR3 region is kept as DNA, spanning 42 bases read in frame from base 1. V loses 5 bases of germline sequence and J loses 1 base, and the interval between the two ends is 8 bases. Per the germline V gene, ENHRY is the CDR1 and SYGVKD is the CDR2. Here the chain combines TRBV10-3 and TRBJ2-2; matching of 6 bases hints at TRBD1 as the D gene. This sample comprised CD4+ or CD8+ T cells sorted from blood, obtained in a trial of the OX40 agonist ivuxolimab. This TCR came from an adult with an advanced solid tumor such as melanoma, head and neck, liver or kidney cancer. Here the CDR3 is given as CAISLTGNTGELFF. The nucleotides are TGTGCCATCAGTCTGACAGGGAACACCGGGGAGCTGTTTTTT.